One and the same sample provided the 19 T cell receptor beta chains below, sequenced in a study of tumor-infiltrating lymphocytes in glioblastoma multiforme. Three nested ARM-PCR rounds with V-beta and C-beta primers built TCRB libraries. TCRdb re-called the multiplex PCR reads through MiXCR, storing one row per CDR3 protein. Of approximately 10,000 distinct CDR3 sequences listed, roughly 70% were seen once; the top ten hold about 30%. The specimen sequenced was brain tumor tissue. The receptor source for this set is a male donor with glioblastoma.

Concerning this clonotype itself: One end of the junction fails to match germline, which may point to a read error. The chain links TRBV10-2 to TRBJ1-5; 8 bases match TRBD1. The germline CDR1 and CDR2 sequences are WSHSY and SAAADI. The CDR3 runs to 15 residues. For the CDR3, the DNA is TGCGCCAGCGGACCCCTGGCGACAGGGGATCAGCCCAAGCATTTT. This codes for CASGPLATGDQPKHF.

The genes are TRBV11-2 and TRBJ2-3, with a possible D match to TRBD1 (5 bases). The CDR3 runs 16 residues. Germline lookup yields CDR1 SGHAT and CDR2 FQNNGV. Trimming removed 8 bases from V and 4 bases from J, with 22 bases in between. The CDR3 loop is CASYCPDSMSSDTQYF. The CDR3 bases are TGTGCCAGCTACTGCCCTGACAGTATGAGCTCAGATACGCAGTATTTT.

The V call is TRBV7-3, the J call TRBJ2-1; possible D gene TRBD1, 6 bases. The ends were cut back, 2 bases at V and 1 base at J, with 9 bases in the middle. The length of the CDR3 is 15 residues. CDR1 is SGHTA and CDR2 is FQGTGA in the germline V gene. CDR3 DNA: TGTGCCAGCAGCTTAGAGGGGGAATCCTACAATGAGCAGTTCTTC. This gives the protein CASSLEGESYNEQFF.

Concerning this clonotype itself: Without the conserved terminal phenylalanine or tryptophan, this CDR3 likely stems from a read error. The DNA is omitted, as the CDR3 cannot be located on it reliably, and the CDR3 follows TCRdb's listing. The chain is built from TRBV11-2 and TRBJ1-1. The germline gives CDR1 SGHAT, CDR2 FQNNGV. The CDR3 contains 16 residues when both ends are counted. CDR3 protein: CASRAILGVGNTEASL.

This clonotype was seen once. The junction and the germline gene differ at one end; a read error may be behind it. This chain joins TRBV5-1 and TRBJ2-7; 7 positions agree with TRBD1. This CDR3 is 16 amino acids long. Per the germline V gene, CDR1 is SGHRS and CDR2 is YFSETQ. This CDR3 is CASSLEGQTSSCEQYF. The CDR3 nucleotides read TGCGCCAGCAGCTTGGAGGGACAGACCTCTTCCTGCGAGCAGTACTTC.

This clonotype came up a few times. Given a much more abundant clone one base away, this may be a read error. A read error is likely, as this CDR3 ends without the conserved phenylalanine or tryptophan. This chain uses TRBV24-1 with TRBJ2-1; unclear D gene. The V end was cut by 4 bases, the J end by 0 bases, with 15 bases between. CDR1 is KGHDR, CDR2 SFDVKD, per germline. This CDR3 has 17 amino acids. The CDR3 bases are TGTGCCACCAGTGACGCACAGACCCTTACCTCCTACAATGAGCAGTTCTCC. Translation: CATSDAQTLTSYNEQFS.

On this clonotype: The junction and the germline gene differ at one end; a read error may be behind it. The chain employs TRBV11-2 and TRBJ2-2, with TRBD2 as a possible D gene (6 bases). Germline V CDR1 and CDR2: SGHAT, FQNNGV. CDR3 length equals 17 residues. The CDR3 sequence is CASSSTTGRMSTGELFF. The CDR3 nucleotides read TGTGCCAGCAGTTCGACTACCGGGAGAATGAGCACCGGGGAGCTATTTTTT. Variable domain in full (rest from reference TRBV11-2 and TRBJ2-2): EAGVAQSPRYKIIEKRQSVAFWCNPISGHATLYWYQQILGQGPKLLIQFQNNGVVDDSQLPKDRFSAERLKGVDSTLKIQPAKLEDSAVYLCASSSTTGRMSTGELFFGEGSRLTVL.

For this clonotype: The CDR3 carries no conserved terminal phenylalanine or tryptophan, so it likely arises from a read error. The V call is TRBV6-5, the J call TRBJ2-7; D might be TRBD1 (5 bases). Germline CDR1 and CDR2: MNHEY and SVGAGI. The CDR3 runs to 15 residues. The CDR3 protein is CASSYSAQGAYEQYL. The CDR3 nucleotides read TGCGCCAGCAGTTACAGCGCACAAGGGGCCTACGAGCAGTACTTA.

This clonotype was seen more than once but under ten times. V and J are TRBV11-1 and TRBJ2-4, with D hard to call. Deletions cut 6 bases from V and 6 bases from J, with 12 bases between. This CDR3 has 13 amino acids. The V gene's germline CDR1 is SGHAT and CDR2 FQDESV (reference sequence). This CDR3 is CASSLGPPNIQYF. The CDR3 nucleotides read TGTGCCAGCAGTCTGGGCCCTCCAAACATTCAGTACTTC.

Concerning this clonotype itself: The CDR3 carries no conserved terminal phenylalanine or tryptophan, so it likely arises from a read error. The chain couples TRBV5-5 to TRBJ2-7; 11 bases match TRBD2. Germline CDR1 is SGHKS and CDR2 is YYEKEE (reference sequence). The CDR3 is 15 amino acids. The CDR3 sequence: CVSSPGTSGAYEQYS. The CDR3 DNA sequence: TGTGTCAGCAGTCCTGGGACTAGCGGTGCCTACGAGCAGTACTCC.

On this clonotype: An end of the junction differs from the germline gene, which may be a read error. The rearrangement joins TRBV6-2 or TRBV6-3 to TRBJ2-7, with D unclear. CDR1 and CDR2 from the germline V gene are MNHEY and SVGEGT. The CDR3 has 11 residues. The CDR3 protein is CASNHAYKQYF. In DNA, the CDR3 is TGCGCCAGCAATCACGCCTACAAGCAGTATTTC.

The chain is built from TRBV4-1 and TRBJ2-7; TRBD2 matches 7 bases. V lost 4 bases to trimming and J lost 10 bases; unmatched junction nucleotides: 13. Per the germline V gene, CDR1 is MGHRA and CDR2 is YSYEKL. This CDR3 comprises 14 residues. The CDR3 region is CASSLRAGSGEQYF. CDR3 DNA: TGCGCCAGCAGCCTACGAGCGGGATCGGGCGAACAGTACTTC.

The sample holds a few counts of this clonotype. Lacking the conserved final phenylalanine or tryptophan, this CDR3 likely reflects a read error. CDR3 sequence (DNA): TGTGCCAGCAGTTTAGGTGCAGAGTATGGCTACACCTCC. It encodes CASSLGAEYGYTS. The chain carries TRBV12-3 or TRBV12-4 and TRBJ1-2, with no clear D. V was cut by 1 base and J by 5 bases, with 8 bases left in between. This CDR3 is 13 amino acids long.

The chain couples TRBV10-3 to TRBJ2-7; a weak D match, TRBD1 (6 bases). Trimming stripped 4 bases from V and 0 bases from J, with 16 bases between. This CDR3 is built from 16 residues. Germline lookup yields CDR1 ENHRY and CDR2 SYGVKD. CDR3: CAISVDGTISSYEQYF. CDR3 bases: TGTGCCATCAGTGTAGATGGGACAATTAGCTCCTACGAGCAGTACTTC.

This clonotype is labeled medium-sized. The chain is built from TRBV29-1 and TRBJ2-7, with D possibly called TRBD1 or TRBD2 (6 bases each). Trimming took 4 bases from V and 3 from J, leaving 16 bases between them. The CDR3 is 14 residues long. Germline lookup yields CDR1 SQVTM and CDR2 ANQGSEA. The CDR3, as DNA: TGCAGCGTTGTGGGGGGCAAGGGCTTCTACGAGCAGTACTTC. Protein product: CSVVGGKGFYEQYF.

The DNA of the CDR3 is TGCGCCAGCAGCCAAGAGGGCAGGGGTAGCACAGATACGCAGTATTTT. It encodes CASSQEGRGSTDTQYF. The chain carries TRBV4-1 and TRBJ2-3; a weak D match, TRBD1 (6 bases). The V gene lost 0 bases and the J gene lost 0 bases, with 10 bases spanning the gap. Germline V gene data show CDR1 as MGHRA and CDR2 as YSYEKL. There are 16 residues in the CDR3.

The chain carries TRBV2 and TRBJ1-4; 11 nucleotides line up with TRBD1. CDR3 length: 16 amino acids. The trim removed 6 bases at V and 5 bases at J, leaving 8 bases unmatched. Germline values: CDR1 SNHLY, CDR2 FYNNEI. The CDR3 protein is CASSRGQGAGNEKLFF. The CDR3 DNA follows: TGTGCCAGCAGCCGCGGACAGGGGGCTGGGAATGAAAAACTGTTTTTT.

This clonotype has a handful of counts. The junction differs from germline at one of its ends, possibly a read error. The V gene is TRBV5-1, the J gene TRBJ1-6; 8 nucleotides align to TRBD1. The CDR3 has 14 amino acids. Per the germline V gene, CDR1 is SGHRS and CDR2 is YFSETQ. CDR3 protein: CASGLDRAESPLHF. CDR3 nucleotides: TGCGCCAGCGGCTTGGACAGGGCGGAATCACCCCTCCACTTT.

The chain has TRBV29-1 and TRBJ2-7; the match to TRBD1 covers 7 bases. J was trimmed by 4 bases and V by 6 bases; bases with no gene match: 12. Germline V gene lookup returns CDR1 SQVTM and CDR2 ANQGSEA. CDR3 size: 14 residues. CDR3 nucleotide sequence: TGCAGCGTAGCACCCAGACAGGGCTTGTACGAGCAGTACTTC. The encoded protein is CSVAPRQGLYEQYF.